The entry below describes one T cell receptor beta chain. The target antigen is unknown. The data were obtained in a study of cytomegalovirus exposure and HLA in healthy donors. Overall study: The roughly 110 validation repertoires used the same platform as the roughly 670 first-cohort repertoires (as reported by a later analysis). Study results and limitations: Most sequenced TCRs were rare (though some public TCRs occurred in many donors).

There are 15 residues in the CDR3. Germline CDR1 is SGHVS and CDR2 is FNYEAQ. V was shortened by 1 base and J by 5 bases, with 14 bases between the two germline ends. The repertoire was sequenced with immunoSEQ multiplex PCR; TCRdb's copy has only in-frame clones and lacks some. Found here are about 68,000 clones, roughly 96% of them singletons; the top ten hold over 2%. The clonotype comes from a man in his late teens or twenties in good health and CMV-seronegative. The rearrangement links TRBV7-6 to TRBJ2-5, with D possibly being TRBD2 (6 bases). Sequenced sample: PBMCs. The CDR3 nucleotides are TGTGCCAGCAGCTTAGTGGTGGAGGGCCAGGAGACCCAGTACTTC. Amino acid sequence: CASSLVVEGQETQYF.